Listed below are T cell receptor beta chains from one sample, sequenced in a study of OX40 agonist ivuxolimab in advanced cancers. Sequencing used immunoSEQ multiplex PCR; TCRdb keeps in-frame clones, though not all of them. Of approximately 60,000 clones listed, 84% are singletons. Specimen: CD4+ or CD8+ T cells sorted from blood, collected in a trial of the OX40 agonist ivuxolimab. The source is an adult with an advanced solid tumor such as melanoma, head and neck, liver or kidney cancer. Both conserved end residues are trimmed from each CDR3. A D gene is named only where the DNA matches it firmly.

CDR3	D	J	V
ASTRVGATEAF	NA	TRBJ1-1	TRBV7-9
ASSESRLAGSTYEQY	TRBD2	TRBJ2-7	TRBV10-2
ASLLMGDTEAF	NA	TRBJ1-1	TRBV2
ASSLGGRGRVNEQY	TRBD2	TRBJ2-7	TRBV5-1
ASSTLGWASSYNEQF	NA	TRBJ2-1	TRBV7-6
AWRKGRGAYTEAF	NA	TRBJ1-1	TRBV30
ASSLQGFSYEQY	NA	TRBJ2-7	TRBV7-8
ASTFVPGDYGYT	NA	TRBJ1-2	TRBV5-1
ASGVLGASTDTQY	NA	TRBJ2-3	TRBV5-6
AWSEGAGNQPQH	TRBD1	TRBJ1-5	TRBV30
ASRPVGDRTYNSPLH	TRBD1	TRBJ1-6	TRBV5-1
ASSLYAEQPQH	NA	TRBJ1-5	TRBV11-3
ASSPQVDSSTDTQY	NA	TRBJ2-3	TRBV7-9
ASSLRGNQPQH	NA	TRBJ1-5	TRBV27
ASSPRLAITDTQY	TRBD2	TRBJ2-3	TRBV18
ASSVMEQETQY	NA	TRBJ2-5	TRBV2
ASSWGEGQTQY	TRBD2	TRBJ2-5	TRBV5-6
ASSLLGRGWTGELF	NA	TRBJ2-2	TRBV7-3
ASSDQGGNYGYT	NA	TRBJ1-2	TRBV2
ASSPRPRGLPYEQY	NA	TRBJ2-7	TRBV9
SVRGYWDGYT	NA	TRBJ1-2	TRBV29-1
AWSPREREPQF	NA	TRBJ2-1	TRBV30
ASSYRDSNNEQF	TRBD1	TRBJ2-1	TRBV5-1
SVGVGRISYGYT	NA	TRBJ1-2	TRBV29-1
ASSLAAQKARGYT	NA	TRBJ1-2	TRBV11-2
ASSARQGSGANVLT	TRBD1	TRBJ2-6	TRBV19
ASSATGGNQPQH	TRBD1	TRBJ1-5	TRBV19
ASSLGLAKF	TRBD2	TRBJ2-1	TRBV5-6
ASSLTGGSDYGYT	NA	TRBJ1-2	TRBV5-6
ASRRGANQETQY	NA	TRBJ2-5	TRBV2
ASRLGGRDEKLF	NA	TRBJ1-4	TRBV6-1
ASSESRGTGANVLT	NA	TRBJ2-6	TRBV10-1
ASSRGTGSNQPQH	TRBD1	TRBJ1-5	TRBV2
ASSTDRDYGYT	TRBD1	TRBJ1-2	TRBV7-8
ASSLGMGPGTREKLF	NA	TRBJ1-4	TRBV5-4
ATSSAQGGVKNIQY	NA	TRBJ2-4	TRBV15
ASSLDNEQY	NA	TRBJ2-7	TRBV5-1
SVGVGETQY	NA	TRBJ2-5	TRBV29-1
ASSSYRLAGLTDTQY	TRBD2	TRBJ2-3	TRBV7-8
ASSQDPPGAFGNTIY	NA	TRBJ1-3	TRBV4-1
ASSPRGGDSYEQY	NA	TRBJ2-7	TRBV5-4